This T cell receptor (beta chain) was identified during a study of T cell responses to AZD1222 COVID-19 vaccine. The study, taken as a whole, reports: Two AZD1222 administrations were followed by greater Spike-specific TCR breadth and depth.

The V end lost 6 bases, the J end lost 0 bases, and 8 bases lay between the germline ends. In germline, CDR1 is MNHEY, CDR2 SMNVEV (reference sequence). CDR3 length equals 13 residues. As for this clone: The antigen is undetermined.

TCRdb's table, derived via immunoSEQ multiplex PCR, lists solely in-frame clones and lacks some. The sample holds 200,000 or so clones; 93% are singletons and the top ten take approximately 1%. The chain joins TRBV27 to TRBJ1-1; the D is unclear. The source of this sequence is an adult who received the AZD1222 COVID-19 vaccine. The starting material was peripheral blood, obtained 28 days after the second AZD1222 dose. CDR3 coding DNA: TGTGCCAGCAGAATACACCTGAACACTGAAGCTTTCTTT. Encoded protein: CASRIHLNTEAFF.